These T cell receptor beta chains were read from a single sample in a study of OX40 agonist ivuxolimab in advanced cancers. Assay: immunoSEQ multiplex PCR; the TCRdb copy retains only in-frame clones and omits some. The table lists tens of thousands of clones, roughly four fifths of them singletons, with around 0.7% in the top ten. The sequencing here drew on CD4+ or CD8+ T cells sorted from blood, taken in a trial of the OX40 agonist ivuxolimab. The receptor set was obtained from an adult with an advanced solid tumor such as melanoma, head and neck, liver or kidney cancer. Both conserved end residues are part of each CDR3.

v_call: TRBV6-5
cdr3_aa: CASSYEGPSSYNEQFF

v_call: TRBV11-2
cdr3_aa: CASSLVPQPIRYEQYF

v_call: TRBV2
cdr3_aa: CATLPDRGRKDTQYF

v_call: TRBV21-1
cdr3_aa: CASSKTRGGTNEKLFF

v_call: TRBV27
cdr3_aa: CASSWRRQGNYEQYF

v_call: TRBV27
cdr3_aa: CASRPDGSRFQPQHF

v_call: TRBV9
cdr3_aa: CASSRDPGGTQETQYF

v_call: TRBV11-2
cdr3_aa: CASTPGLALVGTRYEQYF

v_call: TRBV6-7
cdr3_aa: CASSSCWAYEQYF

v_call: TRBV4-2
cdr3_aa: CASSQVLATNTGELFF

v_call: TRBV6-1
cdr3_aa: CASSAKSTGDTEAFF

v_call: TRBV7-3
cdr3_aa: CASSLSLLRGPSGGRGYEQYF

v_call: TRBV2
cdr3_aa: CASRSSSRGTGELFF

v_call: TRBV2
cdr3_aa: CASSFTTDTQYF

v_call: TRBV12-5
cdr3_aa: CASGLGTGGIKETQYF

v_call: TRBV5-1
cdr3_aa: CASIRGGSTDTQYF

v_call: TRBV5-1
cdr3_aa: CASSLGVAGPANYGYTF

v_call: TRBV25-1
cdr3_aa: CASSEGVDSGANVLTF

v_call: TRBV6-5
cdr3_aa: CASRPTTGADTQYF

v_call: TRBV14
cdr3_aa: CASSHQRGGRSANEQFF

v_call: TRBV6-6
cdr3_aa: CASSYSGANYGYTF

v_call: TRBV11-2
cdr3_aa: CASSLGSRGLNGYTF

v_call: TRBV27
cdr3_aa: CASRLLGAGNNSPLHF

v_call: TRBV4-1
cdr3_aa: CASSQDPDGRPVYEQYF

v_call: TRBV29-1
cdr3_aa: CSVGVAEETQYF

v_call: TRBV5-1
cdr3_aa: CASRWISGSTETQYF

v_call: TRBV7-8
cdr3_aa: CASSLVVEQYF

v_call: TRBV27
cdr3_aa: CASSFKGTASTDTQYF

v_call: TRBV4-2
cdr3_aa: CASSQASGGGDTQYF

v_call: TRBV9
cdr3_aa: CASSPRAGVDTEAFF

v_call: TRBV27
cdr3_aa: CASSVQLGSYNEQFF

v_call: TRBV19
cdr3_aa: CASSRAGGVETQYF

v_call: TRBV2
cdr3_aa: CASRREGGSYEQYF

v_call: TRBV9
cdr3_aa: CASSARGQGAYEQYF

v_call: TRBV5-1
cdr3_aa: CASSFGLMNTEAFF

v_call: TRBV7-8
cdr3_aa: CASSSMRGRWDEQFF

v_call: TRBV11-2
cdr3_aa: CASSFPTGQPNTEAFF

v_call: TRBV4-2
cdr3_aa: CASRRGVGDPEAFF

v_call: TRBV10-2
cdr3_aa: CASRQGGNTEAFF

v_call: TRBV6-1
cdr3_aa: CASSTSLSNQPQHF

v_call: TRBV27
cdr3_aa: CASRDHSSYNSPLHF

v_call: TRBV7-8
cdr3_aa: CASTPRTSGSSADTQYF

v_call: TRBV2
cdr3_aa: CASSERLAGSYNEQFF

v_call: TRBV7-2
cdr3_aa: CASSWAGDPNTGELFF

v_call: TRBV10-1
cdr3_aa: CASSEGSYGYTF

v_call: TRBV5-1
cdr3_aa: CASSLVGLAGGYPFF

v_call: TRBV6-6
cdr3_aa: CASSGNGQQPQHF

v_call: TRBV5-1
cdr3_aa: CASSLGQFSYEQYF

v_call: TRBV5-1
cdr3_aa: CASSLDGQQNQPQHF

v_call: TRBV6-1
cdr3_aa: CASTTGPTTEAFF